Listed below are T cell receptor beta chains from one sample, sequenced in a study of patients and donors after allogeneic stem cell transplantation. TCRdb used MiXCR to reprocess the RT-PCR reads, holding one entry per CDR3 protein. The data hold about 960,000 distinct CDR3 sequences, with under 20% observed a single time. Sequencing was done on a sample of blood, either unsorted or a sorted T cell fraction (not recorded which). Receptors originate from a human donor who was either an allogeneic HSCT recipient or a stem cell or donor lymphocyte infusion donor (not recorded which). It is not recorded whose cells these are; they may come from a transplant donor. CDR3s include the opening cysteine and the closing phenylalanine or tryptophan. A D gene is named only where the DNA matches it firmly. Some rows mark clone size as missing; the rest say once, few, many or name a class of expanded clone.

D: TRBD2; J: TRBJ2-1; V: TRBV12-3/TRBV12-4; size: many; DNA: TGTGCCAGCAGTTTAGGGACTAGCGGGAGAATTAGTGAGCAGTTCTTC; CDR3: CASSLGTSGRISEQFF
D: -; J: TRBJ1-3; V: TRBV29-1; size: -; DNA: TGCAGCGTTGCGTCCGGTGTCTCTGGAAACACCATATATTTT; CDR3: CSVASGVSGNTIYF
D: TRBD1; J: TRBJ2-5; V: TRBV12-3/TRBV12-4; size: -; DNA: TGTGCCAGCAGTTCTACAGGGGGCAACTACCAAGAGACCCAGTACTTC; CDR3: CASSSTGGNYQETQYF
D: TRBD2; J: TRBJ2-3; V: TRBV7-2; size: -; DNA: TGTGCCAGCAGCTTAAGTAGCGGGGGGGGCACAGATACGCAGTATTTT; CDR3: CASSLSSGGGTDTQYF
D: -; J: TRBJ1-1; V: TRBV29-1; size: -; DNA: TGCAGCGTGGGGGACGGGATGAACACTGAAGCTTTCTTT; CDR3: CSVGDGMNTEAFF
D: -; J: TRBJ1-1; V: TRBV5-1; size: few; DNA: TGCGCCAGCAGCTTCACGGGGGGCGCGACTGAAGCTTTCTTT; CDR3: CASSFTGGATEAFF
D: -; J: TRBJ2-3; V: TRBV15; size: -; DNA: TGTGCCACCCACAGACAGGGAGGATGGACAGATACGCAGTATTTT; CDR3: CATHRQGGWTDTQYF
D: -; J: TRBJ1-6; V: TRBV25-1; size: few; DNA: TGTGCCAGCAGTGAAGTAGCAAATTCACCCCTCCACTTT; CDR3: CASSEVANSPLHF
D: TRBD1; J: TRBJ2-2; V: TRBV5-1; size: -; DNA: TGCGCCAGCAGCTCCCAAATAACCAACAGGGGAACCGGGGAGCTGTTTTTT; CDR3: CASSSQITNRGTGELFF
D: -; J: TRBJ2-3; V: TRBV2; size: -; DNA: TGTGCCAGCACCTTCCGTCAAGCAACTAGCACAGATACGCAGTATTTT; CDR3: CASTFRQATSTDTQYF
D: TRBD1; J: TRBJ2-7; V: TRBV24-1; size: few; DNA: TGTGCCACCAGTGCCCCTCGGGACAGCTACGAGCAGTACTTC; CDR3: CATSAPRDSYEQYF
D: TRBD1; J: TRBJ2-7; V: TRBV29-1; size: many; DNA: TGCAGCGTCCTACTGGACAGGGGGGAAAACGAGCAGTACTTC; CDR3: CSVLLDRGENEQYF
D: -; J: TRBJ2-6; V: TRBV30; size: -; DNA: TGTGCCTGGAGTGTACGGTCAACTGGGGCCAACGTCCTGACTTTC; CDR3: CAWSVRSTGANVLTF
D: -; J: TRBJ2-7; V: TRBV2; size: few; DNA: TGTGCCAGCAGGCCGGGTTCTACGATTCAGTACTTC; CDR3: CASRPGSTIQYF
D: TRBD2; J: TRBJ2-3; V: TRBV13; size: once; DNA: TGTGCCAGCAGCCCTAGTTGGCTAGCGGGAGCACCAGATACGCAGTATTTT; CDR3: CASSPSWLAGAPDTQYF
D: -; J: TRBJ1-3; V: TRBV12-3/TRBV12-4; size: many; DNA: TGTGCCACATCCGGGACCCAAGACGACTCTGGAAACACCATATATTTT; CDR3: CATSGTQDDSGNTIYF
D: TRBD1; J: TRBJ2-1; V: TRBV10-3; size: -; DNA: TGTGCCATCGGACAGGGTTACAATGAGCAGTTCTTC; CDR3: CAIGQGYNEQFF
D: TRBD2; J: TRBJ2-3; V: TRBV7-3; size: -; DNA: TGTGCCAGCAGCTCGCGGGGGGGCGAGACAGATACGCAGTATTTT; CDR3: CASSSRGGETDTQYF
D: -; J: TRBJ1-1; V: TRBV21-1; size: few; DNA: TGTGCCAGCAGCACCCCGCAGGGGCTTTTTACTGAAGCTTTCTTT; CDR3: CASSTPQGLFTEAFF
D: -; J: TRBJ1-2; V: TRBV12-3/TRBV12-4; size: few; DNA: TGTGCCAGCACCCCAAAAGACACGGTTGGCTACACCTTC; CDR3: CASTPKDTVGYTF
D: TRBD2; J: TRBJ2-7; V: TRBV6-1; size: -; DNA: TGTGCCAGCAGTCGACAGGGACTAGCGGAATACGAGCAGTACTTC; CDR3: CASSRQGLAEYEQYF
D: -; J: TRBJ1-5; V: TRBV28; size: -; DNA: TGTGCCAGCAGTTTATCGTCGGGGGGCAATCAGCCCCAGCATTTT; CDR3: CASSLSSGGNQPQHF
D: -; J: TRBJ2-1; V: TRBV20-1; size: -; DNA: TGCAGTGCTCTTAGGGGGGGCCGAGCTTCCTACAATGAGCAGTTCTTC; CDR3: CSALRGGRASYNEQFF
D: -; J: TRBJ2-7; V: TRBV5-1; size: few; DNA: TGCGCCAGCAGTGATAACACCTACGAGCAGTACTTC; CDR3: CASSDNTYEQYF
D: -; J: TRBJ2-7; V: TRBV7-8; size: many; DNA: TGTGCCAGCAGCTTGCCGACAGCCTACGAGCAGTACTTC; CDR3: CASSLPTAYEQYF
D: -; J: TRBJ1-6; V: TRBV20-1; size: many; DNA: TGCAGTGCTAGAGTACCAGGGGTCCCCCATAATTCACCCCTCCACTTT; CDR3: CSARVPGVPHNSPLHF
D: TRBD1; J: TRBJ2-1; V: TRBV12-3/TRBV12-4; size: -; DNA: TGTGCCAGCAGTTTACCGAAAGGACAGGGGCTTTACAATGAGCAGTTCTTC; CDR3: CASSLPKGQGLYNEQFF
D: -; J: TRBJ1-1; V: TRBV7-2; size: -; DNA: TGTGCCAGCAGCCTCCATAAAGTCGCCGTGAACACTGAAGCTTTCTTT; CDR3: CASSLHKVAVNTEAFF
D: -; J: TRBJ2-1; V: TRBV29-1; size: few; DNA: TGCAGCCTATACCGGGGGCGCGGGAATGAGCAGTTCTTC; CDR3: CSLYRGRGNEQFF
D: -; J: TRBJ2-3; V: TRBV10-3; size: few; DNA: TGTGCCATCACCCCAGCCCCGGGGTCCACAGATACGCAGTATTTT; CDR3: CAITPAPGSTDTQYF
D: -; J: TRBJ1-1; V: TRBV20-1; size: -; DNA: TGCAGTGCTCGTAATCGTGGGGGAGTGAACACTGAAGCTTTCTTT; CDR3: CSARNRGGVNTEAFF
D: TRBD1; J: TRBJ1-3; V: TRBV4-1; size: -; DNA: TGCGCCAGCAGCCGGCCCGGGACAGGGTCAGGAAACACCATATATTTT; CDR3: CASSRPGTGSGNTIYF
D: TRBD2; J: TRBJ2-5; V: TRBV7-9; size: -; DNA: TGTGCCAGCAGCCCCCGACTAGCGGGGATCGGAGAGACCCAGTACTTC; CDR3: CASSPRLAGIGETQYF
D: -; J: TRBJ2-1; V: TRBV20-1; size: few; DNA: TGCAGTGCTAGAGGGACCGGCAGTGCAATATACAATGAGCAGTTCTTC; CDR3: CSARGTGSAIYNEQFF
D: -; J: TRBJ2-1; V: TRBV29-1; size: -; DNA: TGCAGCGTTGAGGCGGACCATGCCCAATACAATGAGCAGTTCTTC; CDR3: CSVEADHAQYNEQFF
D: TRBD2; J: TRBJ2-7; V: TRBV10-3; size: -; DNA: TGTGCCATCAGCTCCTCCAACGGAGCGGGAGAAAGCGAGCAGTACTTC; CDR3: CAISSSNGAGESEQYF
D: TRBD1; J: TRBJ1-5; V: TRBV27; size: -; DNA: TGTGCCAGCAGGGAAACCACAGGGGGAAACAATCAGCCCCAGCATTTT; CDR3: CASRETTGGNNQPQHF
D: -; J: TRBJ1-1; V: TRBV4-3; size: -; DNA: TGCGCCAGCAGCCCTGGGGGTCAGGGAAAAGGCACTGAAGCTTTCTTT; CDR3: CASSPGGQGKGTEAFF
D: -; J: TRBJ1-3; V: TRBV5-1; size: few; DNA: TGCGCCAGCAGCTTGGAGGGATCCCGTGGAAACACCATATATTTT; CDR3: CASSLEGSRGNTIYF
D: -; J: TRBJ1-1; V: TRBV30; size: -; DNA: TGTGCCTGGAGTGTGGCTCGGGGGACTGAAGCTTTCTTT; CDR3: CAWSVARGTEAFF
D: TRBD2; J: TRBJ2-5; V: TRBV12-3/TRBV12-4; size: -; DNA: TGTGCCAGCAGTGTCCCCGCGGGGGGAGAGACCCAGTACTTC; CDR3: CASSVPAGGETQYF